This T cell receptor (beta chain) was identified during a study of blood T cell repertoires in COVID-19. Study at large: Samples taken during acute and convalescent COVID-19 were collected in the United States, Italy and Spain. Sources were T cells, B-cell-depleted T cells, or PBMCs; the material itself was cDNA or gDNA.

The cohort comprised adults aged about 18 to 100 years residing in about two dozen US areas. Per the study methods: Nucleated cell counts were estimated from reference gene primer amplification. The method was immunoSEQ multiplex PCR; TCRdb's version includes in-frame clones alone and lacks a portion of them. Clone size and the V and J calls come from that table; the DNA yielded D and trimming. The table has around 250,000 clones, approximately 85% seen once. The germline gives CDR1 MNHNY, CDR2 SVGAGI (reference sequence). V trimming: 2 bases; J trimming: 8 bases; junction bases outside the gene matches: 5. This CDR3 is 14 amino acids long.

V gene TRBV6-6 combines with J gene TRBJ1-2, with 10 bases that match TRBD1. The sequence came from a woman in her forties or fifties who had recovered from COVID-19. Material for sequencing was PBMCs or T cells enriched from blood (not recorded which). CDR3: CASSYGTGASGYTF. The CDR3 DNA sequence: TGTGCCAGCAGTTACGGGACAGGGGCCTCGGGCTACACCTTC.